Following are 19 T cell receptor beta chains from one sample sequenced in a study of CD8+ T cells in alopecia areata. Sequencing templates came from extracted RNA that was reverse transcribed into cDNA. Some clones are missing from TCRdb's copy, which holds only in-frame ones; the method was immunoSEQ multiplex PCR. The sample contains over 90,000 clones, roughly 50% of which appear only once. Sequenced sample: CD4+ T cells sorted from blood. The receptor set was obtained from a human donor in good health.

The chain links TRBV7-2 to TRBJ2-1, with 8 bases matching TRBD2. CDR3 length equals 18 residues. CDR1 is SGHTA, CDR2 FQGNSA, per germline. V dropped 5 bases and J dropped 9; count of bases not matched to a gene: 21. The CDR3 DNA reads as TGTGCCAGCAGCACACGCCAGGGAGCGGGGGTACGCGGTCGTGAGCAGTTCTTC. Translation gives CASSTRQGAGVRGREQFF.

The chain links TRBV5-1 to TRBJ2-5, with 10 bases that match TRBD1. V lost 7 bases and J lost 4; bases outside the gene matches: 13. CDR1 and CDR2 (germline): SGHRS, YFSETQ. The CDR3 is 16 amino acids. The CDR3 DNA sequence: TGCGCCAGCTCCTCGACAGGGGGCGCAGGGGGAGAGACCCAGTACTTC. Amino acid sequence: CASSSTGGAGGETQYF.

The V gene is TRBV19, the J gene TRBJ1-5; 12 bases map to TRBD1. The CDR3 has 14 amino acids. The V gene's germline CDR1 is LNHDA and CDR2 SQIVND (reference sequence). After removal of 6 bases from V and 10 bases from J, the junction contained 7 bases not matched to a gene. The CDR3 DNA reads TGTGCCAGTAGAACCGGGACAGGGGGCGGCCCCCAGCATTTT. This translates into CASRTGTGGGPQHF.

This chain links TRBV18 with TRBJ2-3; D is uncertain. Between the trimmed V and J ends, which lost 0 bases and 4 bases, there was a span of 8 bases. Per the germline V gene, CDR1 is KGHSH and CDR2 is LQKENI. The CDR3 has 14 amino acids. CDR3 residues: CASSPPTSPDTQYF. The CDR3 nucleotides are TGTGCCAGCTCACCACCCACCTCACCAGATACGCAGTATTTT.

By sample share, this clone is medium-sized. The chain couples TRBV29-1 to TRBJ2-1; no reliable D call. Germline V gene sequence: CDR1 SQVTM, CDR2 ANQGSEA. V was cut by 6 bases and J by 9 bases, with 15 bases left in between. The CDR3 length is 12 residues. DNA for the CDR3: TGCAGCGTGGCTGACGGAAGAGCTGAGCAGTTCTTC. Protein sequence: CSVADGRAEQFF.

This clone was counted a few times. The rearrangement links TRBV7-9 to TRBJ1-3; D possibly corresponds to TRBD1 (6 bases). Trimming left V 3 bases short and J 7 bases short, with 16 bases between. The CDR3 runs 15 residues. Germline V lookup: CDR1 SEHNR, CDR2 FQNEAQ (reference sequence). The CDR3 DNA is TGTGCCAGCAGCTTCCAGTCGGGGGCGAGGAACACCATATATTTT. This codes for CASSFQSGARNTIYF.

This chain connects TRBV4-1 to TRBJ1-2; D remains ambiguous. Germline V gives CDR1 MGHRA, CDR2 YSYEKL. V shed 4 bases and J shed 4 bases, with 19 bases lying between them. CDR3 length equals 16 residues. CDR3 DNA: TGCGCCAGCAGCCCATCGGTCCCCCGGGTCCCCTATGGCTACACCTTC. Residues: CASSPSVPRVPYGYTF.

The rearrangement links TRBV7-9 to TRBJ2-3, with 8 bases that match TRBD1. Trimming removed 5 bases from V and 6 bases from J; junction bases left unmatched: 7. The CDR3 covers 14 residues. The germline V gene has CDR1 SEHNR and CDR2 FQNEAQ (reference sequence). The CDR3 bases are TGTGCCAGCAGCAAGACAGGGGCCTCGGATACGCAGTATTTT. As protein: CASSKTGASDTQYF.

This clone was detected only a few times. This rearrangement joins TRBV30 to TRBJ1-2; TRBD1 aligns across 7 bases. The CDR3 spans 13 residues. J was trimmed by 7 bases and V by 3 bases; bases with no gene match: 8. Germline V gene lookup returns CDR1 GTSNPN and CDR2 SVGIG (reference sequence). This CDR3 reads CAWRTRGFGGYTF. In DNA, the CDR3 is TGTGCCTGGAGGACCAGGGGGTTCGGTGGCTACACCTTC.

This clone was seen more than once but under ten times. The chain employs TRBV6-9 and TRBJ2-7; 9 nucleotides line up with TRBD1. The junction had 5 bases not matched to a gene; V was cut back by 5 bases and J by 0 bases. Per the germline V gene, CDR1 is MNHGY and CDR2 is SVAAGI. The CDR3 spans 15 residues. CDR3 sequence reads: CASSRGQGNSYEQYF. DNA of the CDR3: TGTGCCAGCAGTAGGGGACAGGGAAACTCCTACGAGCAGTACTTC.

This clone was observed a handful of times. The chain has TRBV29-1 and TRBJ2-5; no firm D call. The CDR3 sequence is 13 residues long. Germline V lookup: CDR1 SQVTM, CDR2 ANQGSEA. Deletions cut 0 bases from V and 3 bases from J, with 8 bases between. The CDR3, as DNA: TGCAGCGTTGAAGATCCCAGGAAAGAGACCCAGTACTTC. Translating it yields CSVEDPRKETQYF.

This chain uses TRBV25-1 with TRBJ2-5; perhaps TRBD2 as D (6 bases). CDR3 length equals 15 residues. Trimming removed 6 bases from V and 5 bases from J, with 19 bases in between. In germline, CDR1 is MGHDK, CDR2 SYGVNS. In nucleotides, the CDR3 is TGTGCCAGCAGGGGCATAGGAGGGTTAAGTGAGACCCAGTACTTC. This sequence encodes CASRGIGGLSETQYF.

The chain links TRBV29-1 to TRBJ1-4, with a weak D call TRBD1 (6 bases). Looked up from germline, CDR1 is SQVTM and CDR2 is ANQGSEA. The germline V and J ends were trimmed by 6 bases and 11 bases, with 16 bases remaining between them. The CDR3 sequence is 12 residues long. CDR3 loop: CSVQSTRGKLFF. The CDR3 DNA follows: TGCAGCGTACAGAGTACTAGGGGGAAACTGTTTTTT.

There are a few counts of this clone. This sequence joins TRBV6-6 and TRBJ2-2; 7 bases fit TRBD2. The V gene end was trimmed by 2 bases and the J gene end by 2 bases; junction bases not matched to a gene: 2. This CDR3 is built from 15 residues. Looked up from germline, CDR1 is MNHNY and CDR2 is SVGAGI (reference sequence). DNA of the CDR3: TGTGCCAGCAGTTACACGGGGGGAAACACCGGGGAGCTGTTTTTT. Translating gives CASSYTGGNTGELFF.

The rearrangement uses TRBV12-5 and TRBJ1-1; D may be TRBD1 (5 bases). The V gene's germline CDR1 is LGHNT and CDR2 FRNRAP. V dropped 5 bases and J dropped 6 bases, with 16 bases sitting between them. The CDR3 has 14 amino acids. CDR3 nucleotides: TGTGCTAGTGGTGAGCAAGGGGCCTCCGCTGAAGCTTTCTTT. It codes for CASGEQGASAEAFF.

The J gene is TRBJ2-4, the V gene TRBV2, with D perhaps TRBD1 (5 bases). This CDR3 spans 13 amino acids. CDR1 and CDR2 (germline): SNHLY, FYNNEI. V lost 4 bases and J 7 bases, leaving 11 bases between the germline ends. The CDR3 is CASSAGNRNIQYF. The CDR3 coding sequence is TGTGCCAGCAGTGCAGGGAATCGGAACATTCAGTACTTC.

The rearrangement links TRBV30 to TRBJ1-4; D possibly corresponds to TRBD1 (6 bases). This CDR3 is 18 amino acids long. The germline gives CDR1 GTSNPN, CDR2 SVGIG (reference sequence). V shed 0 bases and J shed 0 bases, with 17 bases lying between them. CDR3 sequence (DNA): TGTGCCTGGAGTGTCTGGGGAAGGACAGAAACAACTAATGAAAAACTGTTTTTT. It encodes CAWSVWGRTETTNEKLFF. The full variable domain, with the rest looked up from reference TRBV30 and TRBJ1-4, is SQTIHQWPATLVQPVGSPLSLECTVEGTSNPNLYWYRQAAGRGLQLLFYSVGIGQISSEVPQNLSASRPQDRQFILSSKKLLLSDSGFYLCAWSVWGRTETTNEKLFFGSGTQLSVL.

This clone was seen a few times. The CDR3 coding sequence is TGTGCCAGCAGCATGGACAGGCGAACCCAGTTCTTC. This codes for CASSMDRRTQFF. The rearrangement links TRBV5-6 to TRBJ2-1, with 7 positions matching TRBD1. The V and J ends lost 4 bases and 13 bases, in that order; junction bases with no gene match: 8. Germline loops: CDR1 SGHDT, CDR2 YYEEEE. This CDR3 comprises 12 residues.

In this sample, this clone turned up a few times. This chain uses TRBV14 with TRBJ2-1, with TRBD2 matching over 15 bases. CDR1 SGHDN and CDR2 FVKESK come from the germline V gene. This CDR3 region has 15 residues. J gave up 9 bases and V 4 bases, and 4 bases lay outside the gene matches. The CDR3: CASSRGLAGGSEQFF. CDR3 DNA sequence: TGTGCCAGCAGCCGGGGACTAGCGGGGGGATCTGAGCAGTTCTTC.